Sequencing of this T cell receptor beta chain was carried out in a study of blood T cell repertoires in COVID-19. Overall study: Collection of acute and convalescent COVID-19 samples took place in the United States, Italy and Spain. The analysed material was cDNA or gDNA that came from T cells, B-cell-depleted T cells, or PBMCs.

The CDR3 totals 16 residues. CDR1 SGHDT and CDR2 YYEEEE come from the germline V gene. Notes on this clone: A junction boundary mismatches the germline segment, possibly from a read error.

This table comes from immunoSEQ multiplex PCR, and its TCRdb copy is limited to in-frame clones, with some not included. The data hold about 380,000 clones, with roughly four fifths observed a single time. The sequenced material came from peripheral blood. The receptor was derived from a human donor with acute or convalescent COVID-19. The donor label of this sample is uncertain. The chain links TRBV5-6 to TRBJ1-3; D gene uncertain. Here the CDR3 reads CASSLVGRYSGNTIYF. For the CDR3, the DNA is TGTGCCAGCAGTTTGGTCGGGAGGTACTCTGGAAACACCATATATTTT.